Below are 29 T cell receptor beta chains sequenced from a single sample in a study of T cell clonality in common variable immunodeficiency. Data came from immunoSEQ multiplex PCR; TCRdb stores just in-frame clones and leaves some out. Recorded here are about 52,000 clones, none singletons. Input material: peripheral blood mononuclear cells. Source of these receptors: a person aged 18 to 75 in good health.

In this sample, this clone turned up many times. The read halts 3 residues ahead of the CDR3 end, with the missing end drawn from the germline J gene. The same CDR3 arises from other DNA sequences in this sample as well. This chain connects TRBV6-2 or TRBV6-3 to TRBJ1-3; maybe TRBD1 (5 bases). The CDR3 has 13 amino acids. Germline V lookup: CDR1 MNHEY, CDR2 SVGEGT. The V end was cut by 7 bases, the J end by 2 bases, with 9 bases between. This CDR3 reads CASKDKPGNTIYF. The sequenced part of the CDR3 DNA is TGTGCCAGCAAGGACAAACCTGGAAACACC.

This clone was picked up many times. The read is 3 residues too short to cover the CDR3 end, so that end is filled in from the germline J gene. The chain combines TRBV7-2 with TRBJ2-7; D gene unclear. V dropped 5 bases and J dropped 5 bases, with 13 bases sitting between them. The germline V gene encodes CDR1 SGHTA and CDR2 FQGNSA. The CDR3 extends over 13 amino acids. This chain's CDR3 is CASSPSSLNEQYF. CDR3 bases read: TGTGCCAGCAGCCCTAGTTCGTTAAACGAG.

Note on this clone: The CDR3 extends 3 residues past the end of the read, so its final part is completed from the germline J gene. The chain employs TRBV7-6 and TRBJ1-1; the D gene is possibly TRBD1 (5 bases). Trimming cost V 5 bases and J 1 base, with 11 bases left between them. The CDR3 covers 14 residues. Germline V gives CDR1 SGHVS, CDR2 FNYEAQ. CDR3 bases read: TGTGCCAGCAGCCGAGGGAGGGGGAACACTGAA. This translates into CASSRGRGNTE. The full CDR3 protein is CASSRGRGNTEAFF.

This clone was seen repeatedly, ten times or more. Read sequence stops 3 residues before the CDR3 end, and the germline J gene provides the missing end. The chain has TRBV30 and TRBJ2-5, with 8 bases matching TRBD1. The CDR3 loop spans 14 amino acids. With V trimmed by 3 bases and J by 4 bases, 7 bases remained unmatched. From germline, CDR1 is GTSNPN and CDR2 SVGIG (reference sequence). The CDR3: CAWSPTGGIETQYF. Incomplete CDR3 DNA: TGTGCCTGGAGCCCTACAGGGGGAATAGAGACC.

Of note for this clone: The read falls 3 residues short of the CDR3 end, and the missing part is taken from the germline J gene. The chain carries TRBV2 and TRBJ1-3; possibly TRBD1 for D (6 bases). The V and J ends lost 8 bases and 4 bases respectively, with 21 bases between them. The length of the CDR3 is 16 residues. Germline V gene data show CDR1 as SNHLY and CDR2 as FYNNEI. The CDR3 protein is CASAETPGAAGNTIYF. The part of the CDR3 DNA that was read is TGTGCCAGCGCCGAAACCCCAGGGGCGGCGGGAAACACC.

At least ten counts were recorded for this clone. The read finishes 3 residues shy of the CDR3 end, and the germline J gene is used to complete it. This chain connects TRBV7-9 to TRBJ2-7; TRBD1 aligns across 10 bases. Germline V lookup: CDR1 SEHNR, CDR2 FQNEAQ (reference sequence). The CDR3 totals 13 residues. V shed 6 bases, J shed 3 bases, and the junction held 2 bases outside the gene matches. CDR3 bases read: TGTGCCAGCAGTTGGGACAGGGGCTACGAG. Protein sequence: CASSWDRGYE. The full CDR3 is CASSWDRGYEQYF.

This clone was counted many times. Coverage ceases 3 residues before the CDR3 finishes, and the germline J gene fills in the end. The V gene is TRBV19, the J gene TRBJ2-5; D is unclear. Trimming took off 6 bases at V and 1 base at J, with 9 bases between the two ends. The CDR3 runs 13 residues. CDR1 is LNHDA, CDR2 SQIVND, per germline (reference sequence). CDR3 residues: CASSLKPQETQYF. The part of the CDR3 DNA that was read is TGTGCCAGTAGCCTAAAGCCCCAAGAGACC.

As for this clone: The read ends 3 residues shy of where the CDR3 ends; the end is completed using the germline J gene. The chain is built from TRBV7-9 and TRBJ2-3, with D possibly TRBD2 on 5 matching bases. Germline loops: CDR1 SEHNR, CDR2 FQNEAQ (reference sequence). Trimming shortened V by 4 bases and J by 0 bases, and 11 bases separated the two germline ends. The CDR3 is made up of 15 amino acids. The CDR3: CASSSPSPSTDTQYF. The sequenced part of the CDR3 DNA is TGTGCCAGCAGCTCGCCTAGCCCTAGCACAGATACG. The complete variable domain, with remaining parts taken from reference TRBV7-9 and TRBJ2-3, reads DTGVSQNPRHKITKRGQNVTFRCDPISEHNRLYWYRQTLGQGPEFLTYFQNEAQLEKSRLLSDRFSAERPKGSFSTLEIQRTEQGDSAMYLCASSSPSPSTDTQYFGPGTRLTVL.

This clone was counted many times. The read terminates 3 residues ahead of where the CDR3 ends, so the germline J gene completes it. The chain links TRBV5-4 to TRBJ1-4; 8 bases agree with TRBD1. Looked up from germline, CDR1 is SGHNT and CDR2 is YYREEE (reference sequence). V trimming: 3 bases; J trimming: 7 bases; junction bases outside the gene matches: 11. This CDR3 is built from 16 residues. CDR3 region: CASSSWKDRETEKLFF. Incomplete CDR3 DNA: TGTGCCAGCAGCTCCTGGAAGGACAGGGAGACTGAAAAA. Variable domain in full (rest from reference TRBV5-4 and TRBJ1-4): ETGVTQSPTHLIKTRGQQVTLRCSSQSGHNTVSWYQQALGQGPQFIFQYYREEENGRGNFPPRFSGLQFPNYSSELNVNALELDDSALYLCASSSWKDRETEKLFFGSGTQLSVL.

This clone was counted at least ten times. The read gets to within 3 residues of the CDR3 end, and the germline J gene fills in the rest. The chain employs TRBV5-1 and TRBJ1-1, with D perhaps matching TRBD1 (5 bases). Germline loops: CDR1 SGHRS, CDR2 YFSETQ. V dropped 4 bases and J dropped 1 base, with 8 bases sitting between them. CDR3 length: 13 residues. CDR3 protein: CASSGHSNTEAFF. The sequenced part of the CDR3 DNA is TGCGCCAGCAGCGGACATTCGAACACTGAA.

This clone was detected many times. Here the CDR3 reads CATEGGLREKLFF. CDR3 DNA, as far as it was read: TGTGCCACCGAAGGGGGCCTAAGGGAAAAA. The rearrangement uses TRBV19 and TRBJ1-4, with 7 positions matching TRBD1. The read ends 3 residues before the CDR3 terminus; that terminus is restored from the germline J gene. The CDR3 is made up of 13 amino acids. With V trimmed by 10 bases and J by 8 bases, 10 bases remained unmatched. CDR1 is LNHDA, CDR2 SQIVND, per germline (reference sequence).

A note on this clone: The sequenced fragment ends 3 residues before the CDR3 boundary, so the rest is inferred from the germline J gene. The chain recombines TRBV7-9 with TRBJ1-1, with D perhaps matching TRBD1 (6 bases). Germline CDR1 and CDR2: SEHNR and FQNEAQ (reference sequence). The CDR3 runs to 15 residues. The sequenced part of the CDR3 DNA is TGTGCCAGCAGCGAACTGGACAGAGCTAACTATGGC. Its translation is CASSELDRANYG. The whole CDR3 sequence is CASSELDRANYGAFF.

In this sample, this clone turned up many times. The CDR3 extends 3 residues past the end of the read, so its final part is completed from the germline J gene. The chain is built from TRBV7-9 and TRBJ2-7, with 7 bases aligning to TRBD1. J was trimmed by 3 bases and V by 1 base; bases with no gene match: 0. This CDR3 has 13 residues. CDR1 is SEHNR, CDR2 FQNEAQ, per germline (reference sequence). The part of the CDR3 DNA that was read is TGTGCCAGCAGCTTAGGGGACAGCTACGAG. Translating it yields CASSLGDSYE. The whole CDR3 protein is CASSLGDSYEQYF.

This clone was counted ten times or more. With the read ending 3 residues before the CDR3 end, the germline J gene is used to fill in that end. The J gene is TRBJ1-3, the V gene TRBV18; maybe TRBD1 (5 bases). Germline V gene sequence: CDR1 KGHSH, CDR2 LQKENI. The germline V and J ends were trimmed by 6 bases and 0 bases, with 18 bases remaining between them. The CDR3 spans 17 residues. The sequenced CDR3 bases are TGTGCCAGCTCGCCGGAGCCAGGGCAATCCTCTGGAAACACC. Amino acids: CASSPEPGQSSGNT. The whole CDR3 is CASSPEPGQSSGNTIYF.

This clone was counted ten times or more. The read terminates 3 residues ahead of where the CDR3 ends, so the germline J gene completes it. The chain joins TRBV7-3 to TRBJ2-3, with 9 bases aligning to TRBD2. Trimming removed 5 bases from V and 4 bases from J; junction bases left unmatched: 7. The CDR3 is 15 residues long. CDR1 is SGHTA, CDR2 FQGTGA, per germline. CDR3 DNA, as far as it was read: TGTGCCAGCAGCGCCTTAGCGGGAGTGGCAGATACG. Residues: CASSALAGVADT. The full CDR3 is CASSALAGVADTQYF.

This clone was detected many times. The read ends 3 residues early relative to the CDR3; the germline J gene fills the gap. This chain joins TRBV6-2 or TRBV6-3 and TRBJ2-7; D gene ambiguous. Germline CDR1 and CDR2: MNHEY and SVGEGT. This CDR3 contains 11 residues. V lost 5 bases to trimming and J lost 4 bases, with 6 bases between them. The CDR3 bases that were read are TGTGCCAGCAGTACCGGTTACGAG. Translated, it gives CASSTGYE. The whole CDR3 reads CASSTGYEQYF.

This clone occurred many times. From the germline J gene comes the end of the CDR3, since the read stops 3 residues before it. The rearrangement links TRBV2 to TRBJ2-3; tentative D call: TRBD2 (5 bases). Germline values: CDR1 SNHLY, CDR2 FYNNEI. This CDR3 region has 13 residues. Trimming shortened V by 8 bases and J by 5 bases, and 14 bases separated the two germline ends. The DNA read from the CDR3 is TGTGCCAGCGCGGCCCTCGGGGAAGATACG. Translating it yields CASAALGEDT. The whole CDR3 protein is CASAALGEDTQYF.

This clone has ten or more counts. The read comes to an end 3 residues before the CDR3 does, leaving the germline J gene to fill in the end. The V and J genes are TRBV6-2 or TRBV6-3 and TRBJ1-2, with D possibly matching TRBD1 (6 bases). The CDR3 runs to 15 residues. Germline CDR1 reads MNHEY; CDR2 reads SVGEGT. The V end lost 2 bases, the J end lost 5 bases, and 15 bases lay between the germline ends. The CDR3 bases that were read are TGTGCCAGCAGTTACCCTACCGACAGGAAGTATGGC. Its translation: CASSYPTDRKYG. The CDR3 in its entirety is CASSYPTDRKYGYTF.

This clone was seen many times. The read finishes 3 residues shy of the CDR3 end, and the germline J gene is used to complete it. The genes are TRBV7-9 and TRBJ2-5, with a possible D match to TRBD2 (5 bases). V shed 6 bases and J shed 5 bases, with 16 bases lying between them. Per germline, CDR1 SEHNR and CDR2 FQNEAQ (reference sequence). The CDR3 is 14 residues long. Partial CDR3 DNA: TGTGCCAGCAGACGTAGAGGGCCGGGGGAGACC. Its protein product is CASRRRGPGET. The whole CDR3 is CASRRRGPGETQYF.

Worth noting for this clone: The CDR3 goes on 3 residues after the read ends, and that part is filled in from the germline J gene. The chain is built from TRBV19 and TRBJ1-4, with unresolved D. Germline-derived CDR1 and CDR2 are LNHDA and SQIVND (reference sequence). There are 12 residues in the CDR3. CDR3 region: CASSLPIGKLFF. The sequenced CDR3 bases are TGTGCCAGTAGTCTTCCGATCGGGAAA.

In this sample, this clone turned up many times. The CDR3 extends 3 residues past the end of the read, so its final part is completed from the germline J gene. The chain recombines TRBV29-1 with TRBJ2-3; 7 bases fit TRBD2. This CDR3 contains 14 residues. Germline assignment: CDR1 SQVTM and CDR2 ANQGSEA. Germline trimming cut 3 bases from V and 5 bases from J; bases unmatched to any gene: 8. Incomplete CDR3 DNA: TGCAGCGTTGATAGGGCGGGAGCCATAGATACG. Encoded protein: CSVDRAGAIDT. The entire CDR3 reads CSVDRAGAIDTQYF.

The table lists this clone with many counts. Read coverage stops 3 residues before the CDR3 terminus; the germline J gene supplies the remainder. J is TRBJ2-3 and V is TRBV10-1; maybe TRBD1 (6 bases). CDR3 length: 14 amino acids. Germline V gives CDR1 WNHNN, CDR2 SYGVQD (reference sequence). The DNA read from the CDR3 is TGCGCCAGCAGTGAGTCAGGGGGACAAGAGACG. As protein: CASSESGGQET. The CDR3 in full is CASSESGGQETQYF.

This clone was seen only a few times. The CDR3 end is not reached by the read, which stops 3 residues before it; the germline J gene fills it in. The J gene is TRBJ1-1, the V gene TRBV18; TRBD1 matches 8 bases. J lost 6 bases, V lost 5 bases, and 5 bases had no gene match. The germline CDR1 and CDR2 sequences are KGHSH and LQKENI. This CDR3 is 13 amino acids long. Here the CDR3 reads CASSAGGVAEAFF. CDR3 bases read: TGTGCCAGCTCAGCAGGGGGCGTCGCTGAA.

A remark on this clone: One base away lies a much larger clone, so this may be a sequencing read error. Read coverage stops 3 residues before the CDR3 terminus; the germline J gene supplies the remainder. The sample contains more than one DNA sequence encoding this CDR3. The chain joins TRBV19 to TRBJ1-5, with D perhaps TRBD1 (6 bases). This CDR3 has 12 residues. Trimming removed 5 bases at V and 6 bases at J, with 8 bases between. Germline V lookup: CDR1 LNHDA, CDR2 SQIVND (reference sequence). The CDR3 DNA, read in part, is TGTGCCAGTAGTCAGGGGTCTCAGCCC. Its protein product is CASSQGSQP. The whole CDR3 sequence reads CASSQGSQPQHF.

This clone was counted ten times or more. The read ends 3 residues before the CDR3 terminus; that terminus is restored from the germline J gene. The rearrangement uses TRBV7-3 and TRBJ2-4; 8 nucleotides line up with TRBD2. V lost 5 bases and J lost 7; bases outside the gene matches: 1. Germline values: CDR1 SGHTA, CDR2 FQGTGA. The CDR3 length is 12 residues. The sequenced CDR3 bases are TGTGCCAGCAGCCCGGGGGGGAACATT. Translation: CASSPGGNI. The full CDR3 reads CASSPGGNIQYF.

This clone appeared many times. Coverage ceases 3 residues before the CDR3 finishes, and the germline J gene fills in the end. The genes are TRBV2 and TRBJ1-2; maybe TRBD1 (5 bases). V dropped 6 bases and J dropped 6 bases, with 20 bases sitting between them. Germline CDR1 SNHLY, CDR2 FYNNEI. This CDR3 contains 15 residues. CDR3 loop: CASRPGGAGVDGYTF. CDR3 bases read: TGTGCCAGCAGGCCCGGGGGTGCGGGGGTGGATGGC.

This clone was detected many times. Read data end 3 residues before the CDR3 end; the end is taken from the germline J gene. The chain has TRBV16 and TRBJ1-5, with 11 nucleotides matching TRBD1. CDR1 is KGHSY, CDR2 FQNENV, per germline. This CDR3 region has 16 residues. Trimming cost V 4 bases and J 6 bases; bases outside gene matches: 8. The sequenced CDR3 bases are TGTGCCAGCAGCCCCTGGTGGACAGGGGGCCGTCAGCCC. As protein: CASSPWWTGGRQP. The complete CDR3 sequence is CASSPWWTGGRQPQHF.

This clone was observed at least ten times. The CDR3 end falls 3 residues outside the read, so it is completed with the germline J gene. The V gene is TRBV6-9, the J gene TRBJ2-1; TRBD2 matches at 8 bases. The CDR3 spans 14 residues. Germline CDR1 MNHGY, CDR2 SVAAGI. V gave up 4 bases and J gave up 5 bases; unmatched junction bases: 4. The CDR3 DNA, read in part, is TGTGCCAGCAGTTTGGGACTAGAGGACAATGAG. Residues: CASSLGLEDNE. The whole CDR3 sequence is CASSLGLEDNEQFF.

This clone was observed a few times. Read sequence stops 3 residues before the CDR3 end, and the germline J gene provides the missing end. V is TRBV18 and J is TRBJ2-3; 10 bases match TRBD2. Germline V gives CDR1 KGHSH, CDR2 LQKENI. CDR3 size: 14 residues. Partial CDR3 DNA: TGTGCCAGCTCACCACTAGCGGGGGGAGAGACG. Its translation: CASSPLAGGET. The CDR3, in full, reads CASSPLAGGETQYF.